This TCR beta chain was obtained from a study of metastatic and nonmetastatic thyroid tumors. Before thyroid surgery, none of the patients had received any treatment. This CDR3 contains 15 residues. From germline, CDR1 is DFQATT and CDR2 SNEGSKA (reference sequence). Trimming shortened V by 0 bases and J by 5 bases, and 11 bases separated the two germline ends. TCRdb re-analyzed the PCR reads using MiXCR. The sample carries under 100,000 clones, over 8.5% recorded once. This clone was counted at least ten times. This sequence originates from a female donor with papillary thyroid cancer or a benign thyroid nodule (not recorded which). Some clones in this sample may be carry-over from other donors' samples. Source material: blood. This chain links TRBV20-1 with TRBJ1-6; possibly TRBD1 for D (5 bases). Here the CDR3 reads CSAREGGWDNSPLHF. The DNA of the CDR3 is TGCAGTGCTAGAGAGGGGGGGTGGGATAATTCACCCCTCCACTTT.